The clone carrying this T cell receptor (beta chain) occurred a few times. Germline CDR1 and CDR2: DFQATT and SNEGSKA (reference sequence). This CDR3 is built from 14 residues. After removal of 6 bases from V and 6 bases from J, the junction contained 11 bases not matched to a gene. This record comes from a study of T-cell memory formation after mild COVID-19. TCRdb redid the calling of the 5' RACE reads with MiXCR, one entry per CDR3 protein. Counted here are fewer than 550,000 distinct CDR3 sequences, 20% occurring once; the ten biggest clones make up about 8.1%. The sequence came from an adult woman who had mild COVID-19 (a few samples of this study predate the infection). Cell type and time point are not known. The sample comprised PBMCs or a T cell subset sorted from them (not recorded which). The chain couples TRBV20-1 to TRBJ2-4, with 7 bases fitting TRBD2. CDR3 DNA: TGCAGTGCCATCGGGGGGTCCTCCTCAAACATTCAGTACTTC. It yields the protein CSAIGGSSSNIQYF.